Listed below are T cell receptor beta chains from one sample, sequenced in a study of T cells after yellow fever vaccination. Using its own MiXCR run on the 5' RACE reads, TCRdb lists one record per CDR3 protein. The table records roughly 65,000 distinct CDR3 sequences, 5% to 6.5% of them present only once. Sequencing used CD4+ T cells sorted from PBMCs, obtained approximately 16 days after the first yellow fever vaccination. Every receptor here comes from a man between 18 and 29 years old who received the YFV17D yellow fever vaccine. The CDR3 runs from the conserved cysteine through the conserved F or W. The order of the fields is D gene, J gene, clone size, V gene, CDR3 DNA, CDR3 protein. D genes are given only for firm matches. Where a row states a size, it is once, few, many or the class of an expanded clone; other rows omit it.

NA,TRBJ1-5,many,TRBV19,TGTGCCAGTAGTTTGTTCGGCAATCAGCCCCAGCATTTT,CASSLFGNQPQHF
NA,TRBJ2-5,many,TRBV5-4,TGTGCCAGCGCGGGGTCGGGAGAGACCCAGTACTTC,CASAGSGETQYF
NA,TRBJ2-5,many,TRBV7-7,TGTGCTAGCAGCAACTATCACCGACAGGTTCAAGAGACCCAGTACTTC,CASSNYHRQVQETQYF
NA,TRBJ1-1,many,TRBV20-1,TGCAGTGCTAGAGATCTCGCCAAAAACACTGAAGCTTTCTTT,CSARDLAKNTEAFF
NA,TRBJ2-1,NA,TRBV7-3,TGTGCCAGCAGTCAGGGGCAGCACAATGAGCAGTTCTTC,CASSQGQHNEQFF
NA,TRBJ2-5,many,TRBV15,TGTGCCACCAGCAGGGGGGGGACAGCGACCCAAGAGACCCAGTACTTC,CATSRGGTATQETQYF
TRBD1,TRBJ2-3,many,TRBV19,TGTGCCAGTAGTATAGACGCCTACAGGGGTGGCGAAGATACGCAGTATTTT,CASSIDAYRGGEDTQYF
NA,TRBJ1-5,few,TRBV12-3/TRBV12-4,TGTGCCAGCAGTTTAGAATTGGGCAGTAACCAGCATTTT,CASSLELGSNQHF
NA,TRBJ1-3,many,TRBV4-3,TGCGCCAGCAGCCAAGCAATGGCAGGTACAGGAAACACCATATATTTT,CASSQAMAGTGNTIYF
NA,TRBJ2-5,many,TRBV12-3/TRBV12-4,TGTGCCAGCAGTCCATGGGAAGCAGGGCGGACCCAGTACTTC,CASSPWEAGRTQYF
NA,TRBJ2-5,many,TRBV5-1,TGCGCCAGCAGCTTGGATGGGTCTCAAGAGACCCAGTACTTC,CASSLDGSQETQYF
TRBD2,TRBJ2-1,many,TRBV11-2,TGTGCCAGCAGTCAAAGACTAGCGGGAGGGAATGAGCAGTTCTTC,CASSQRLAGGNEQFF
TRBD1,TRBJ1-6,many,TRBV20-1,TGCAGTGCTAGAGACCCGGACAGGGGGTTTTATAATTCACCCCTCCACTTT,CSARDPDRGFYNSPLHF
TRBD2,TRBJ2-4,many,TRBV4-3,TGCGCCAGCAGCCGCTGGGGACTAGCGGGGGTAATAGCCAAAAACATTCAGTACTTC,CASSRWGLAGVIAKNIQYF
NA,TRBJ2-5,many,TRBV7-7,TGTGCCAGCAGCTCTTGGACAGAAGAGACCCAGTACTTC,CASSSWTEETQYF
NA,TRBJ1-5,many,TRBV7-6,TGTGCCAGCAGCCAACAATCGGGGCTCAATCAGCCCCAGCATTTT,CASSQQSGLNQPQHF
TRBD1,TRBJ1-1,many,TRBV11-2,TGTGCCAGCAGCCCCCCCCGGGACAGGGGGCTCGCAGCTTTCTTT,CASSPPRDRGLAAFF
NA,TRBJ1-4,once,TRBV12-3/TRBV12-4,TGTGCCAGCAGTTCAACGAGGGGAACTAATGAAAAACTGTTTTTT,CASSSTRGTNEKLFF
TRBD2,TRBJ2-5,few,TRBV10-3,TGTGCCATCAGTGATGGCGGGGGGGCCCCCGGGACCCAGTACTTC,CAISDGGGAPGTQYF
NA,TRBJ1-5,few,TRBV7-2,TGTGCCAGCAGCTTATTCGAGGGTCAGCCCCAGCATTTT,CASSLFEGQPQHF
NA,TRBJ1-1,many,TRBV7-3,TGTGCCAGCAGCTTAGGACAGCAAAACACTGAAGCTTTCTTT,CASSLGQQNTEAFF
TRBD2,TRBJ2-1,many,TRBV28,TGTGCCAGCAGTTTTTTGGGCAGGGCTAGCGGGGGGGCCCGAAATGAGCAGTTCTTC,CASSFLGRASGGARNEQFF
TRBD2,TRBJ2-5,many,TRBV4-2,TGTGCCAGCAGCCAAGACCTAGCGGGGGGGCTCGAGACCCAGTACTTC,CASSQDLAGGLETQYF
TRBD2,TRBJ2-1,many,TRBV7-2,TGTGCCAGCAGCCCTCCCGGACTAGCTGGCAATGAGCAGTTCTTC,CASSPPGLAGNEQFF
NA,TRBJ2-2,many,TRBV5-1,TGCGCCAGCAGCCCCGAATCTTCTAAAGTAACCGGGGAGCTGTTTTTT,CASSPESSKVTGELFF
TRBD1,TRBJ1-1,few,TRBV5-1,TGCGCCAGCAGCAGGGGGCGGGTAGTCACTGAAGCTTTCTTT,CASSRGRVVTEAFF
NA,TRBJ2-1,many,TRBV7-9,TGTGCCAGCAGGTCGACAGGAGGCGATGAGCAGTTCTTC,CASRSTGGDEQFF
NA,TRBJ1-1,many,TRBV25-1,TGTGCCAGCAGTGAATTAGGTGGAAACACTGAAGCTTTCTTT,CASSELGGNTEAFF
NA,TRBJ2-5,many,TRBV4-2,TGTGCCAGCAGCCAAGATGAAGCGAGACAAGAGACCCAGTACTTC,CASSQDEARQETQYF
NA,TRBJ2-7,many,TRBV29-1,TGCAGCGTTGGAGGCAGGACGGGTACGTACGAGCAGTACTTC,CSVGGRTGTYEQYF
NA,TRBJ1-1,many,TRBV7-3,TGTGCCACCGCCCGGACAGCGAACACTGAAGCTTTCTTT,CATARTANTEAFF
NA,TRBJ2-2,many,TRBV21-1,TGTGCCAGCAGCGTCCCTTTGGGGGGCGGCCGAGCCGGGGAGCTGTTTTTT,CASSVPLGGGRAGELFF